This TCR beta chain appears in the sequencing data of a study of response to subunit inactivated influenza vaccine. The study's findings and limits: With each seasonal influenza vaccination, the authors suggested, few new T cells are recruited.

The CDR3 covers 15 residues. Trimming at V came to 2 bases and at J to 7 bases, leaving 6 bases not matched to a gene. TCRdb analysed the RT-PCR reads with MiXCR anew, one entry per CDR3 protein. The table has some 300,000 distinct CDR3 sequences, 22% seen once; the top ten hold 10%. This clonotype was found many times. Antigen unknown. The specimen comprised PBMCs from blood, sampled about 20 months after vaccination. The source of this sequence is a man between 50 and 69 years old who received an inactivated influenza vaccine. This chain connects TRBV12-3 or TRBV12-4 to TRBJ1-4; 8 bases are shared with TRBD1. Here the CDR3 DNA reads TGTGCCAGCAGTTTATCCCACAGGGGGGGTGAAAAACTGTTTTTT. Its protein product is CASSLSHRGGEKLFF.